The sequence of this T cell receptor (beta chain) was determined in a study of shared clonotypes between healthy human individuals (dated by TCRdb to 2018 to 2020). General notes on the study: Three men and a couple of women, aged 18 to 49 years, made up the cohort. For each donor, three plates each were used for CD4 naive and CD4 memory, two plates were used for CD8 naive, and one plate was used for CD8 memory. To estimate repertoire size and how much clonotype sharing occurs between individuals, the study deeply sequenced the blood TCR repertoires of several healthy adults. To increase sequencing depth and limit assay-specific biases, TCR repertoire library preparation and sequencing were carried out by different laboratories using diverse techniques. Leukapheresis yielded between about 0.9 and 9.5 billion PBMCs per donor.

This clone was observed a handful of times. No antigen is known for it. No per-base quality is available; no much larger clone lies one base away. Beyond this particular receptor, the publication reports: Sampling was restricted to blood, and TCR repertoires in tissues likely differ from the TCR repertoires found in blood. Incomplete sequencing was indicated by rarefaction of sorted-subset datasets, despite the large sequencing depth. The small number of donors limited the genetic and exposure-history diversity represented. Compared with non-shared clonotypes, the clonotypes found in all four sorted-subset donors had higher generation probabilities. Pairwise subsampling indicated that sequencing depth was expected to affect the degree of clonotype sharing among donors. About 5% of naive CD4, roughly 3.5% of naive CD8, approximately 2% of memory CD4, and approximately 0.39% of memory CD8 clonotypes were shared across several donors. Estimated clonotype richness was generally larger for naive than for memory subsets.

From the cysteine through the phenylalanine, the CDR3 covers 14 amino acids. Only the CDR3 region is kept as DNA, spanning 42 bases read in frame from base 1. Via the germline V gene, CDR1 is SGHRS and CDR2 YFSETQ. Trimming accounts for 0 bases at V and 6 bases at J, while the number of junction bases matched to no gene is 5. TCR CDR3 regions were amplified from genomic DNA by multiplex PCR using the deep immunoSEQ assay. Genomic DNA extracted from each cell subset was distributed evenly over all wells of several immunoSEQ 96-well plates, and each plate served as one replicate. Each replicate PCR for sorted subsets received 150 to 250 ng genomic DNA, equal to about 30,000 T cell genomes. Purified libraries were quantified with a Qubit 3.0 fluorometer, sized on a Bioanalyzer 2100, and re-quantified with the KAPA Library Quantification kit. Each immunoSEQ 96-well plate was sequenced on its own single-read 150-cycle Illumina NextSeq 550 flow cell. On the authors' methods: The immunoSEQ output contained only junctional sequences without quality scores, so filtering could not match that applied to full-length reads. Sequences were annotated with PyIR, a Python wrapper for IgBLAST v1.9, and V/J genes and CDR3 were assigned using IMGT germline references. Reads were filtered out if the reads had weak V/J assignments (E-value above 1e-6), no CDR3, stop codons, out-of-frame junctions, or ambiguous translated residues. V3J clonotypes were defined as sequences sharing an identical inferred V gene, J gene, and CDR3 amino acid sequence. Percentage overlap between repertoires was computed as shared unique clonotypes divided by the size of the smaller repertoire. Richness of each repertoire was evaluated using RTK rarefaction, the Chao1 estimator, and Recon v2.1 estimates of unobserved clonotypes. For all TCRbeta clonotypes obtained by the gDNA method from four donors, generation probabilities were computed with OLGA. Here the immuneACCESS table is served through TCRdb, limited to in-frame sequences with V and J called. Missing clones are a known gap in these copies; in checked studies unresolved V genes cover under half, and the rest lacks a known reason. For V, J and clone size, that table is used; D and trimming come from the DNA. This sample gives about 980,000 clones in total; over 60% of them show up just once. Approximately 1.5% of the sample is in the top ten clones.

Healthy HIV-negative adults with no recently reported acute infections or vaccinations were included as donors. Only Caucasian adults living in Nashville, Tennessee, USA were represented among the donors. CD4+ T cells were enriched by magnetic negative selection, after which naive cells were positively selected on CD45RA and the negative fraction was taken as the memory subset. Blood was collected by leukapheresis, and PBMCs were isolated by Ficoll-Histopaque density gradient centrifugation and then cryopreserved in liquid nitrogen vapor phase. Analytical flow cytometry was used to check the purity and quantity of every magnetically sorted T cell population. Genomic DNA was isolated from every sorted fraction and measured by UV absorbance on a Nanodrop 2000c.

This sequence originates from a man between 18 and 35 years old in good health. Input material: memory CD4+ T cells sorted from blood. The label giving this sample's cell subset or site can be read as: CD45RA-negative fraction. The sequence links TRBV5-1 to TRBJ1-1; 7 bases in the middle match TRBD1. In nucleotide form, the sequence is TGCGCCAGCAGCTTGGGGGGGACAGCATCTGAAGCTTTCTTT. Its translation reads: CASSLGGTASEAFF.